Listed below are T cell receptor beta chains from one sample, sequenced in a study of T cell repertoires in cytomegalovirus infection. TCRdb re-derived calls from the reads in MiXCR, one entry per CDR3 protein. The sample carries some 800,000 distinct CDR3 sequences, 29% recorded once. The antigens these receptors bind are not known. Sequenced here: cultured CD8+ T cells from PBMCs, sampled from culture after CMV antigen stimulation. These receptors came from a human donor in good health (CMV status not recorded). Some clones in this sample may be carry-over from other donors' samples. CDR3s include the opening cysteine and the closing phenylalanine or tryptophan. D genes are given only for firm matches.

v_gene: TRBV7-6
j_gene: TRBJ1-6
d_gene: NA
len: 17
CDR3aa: CASSLGGRGSYNSPLHF

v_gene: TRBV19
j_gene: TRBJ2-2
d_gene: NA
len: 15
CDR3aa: CASSGTRGGTGELFF

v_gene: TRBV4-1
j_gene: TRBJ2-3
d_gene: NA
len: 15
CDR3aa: CASSPDAWGTDTQYF

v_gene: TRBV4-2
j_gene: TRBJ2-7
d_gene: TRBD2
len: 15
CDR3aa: CASSQEWDYSYEQYF

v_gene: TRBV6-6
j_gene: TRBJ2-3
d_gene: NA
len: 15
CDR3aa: CASSASGSGTDTQYF

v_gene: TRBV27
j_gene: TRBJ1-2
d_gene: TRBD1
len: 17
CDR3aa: CASSLLTTGGYLYGYTF

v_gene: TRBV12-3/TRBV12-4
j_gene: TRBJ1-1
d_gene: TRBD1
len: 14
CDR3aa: CASTQGGLNTEAFF

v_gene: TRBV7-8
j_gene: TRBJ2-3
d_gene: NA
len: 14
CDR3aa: CASSPLQGPDTQYF

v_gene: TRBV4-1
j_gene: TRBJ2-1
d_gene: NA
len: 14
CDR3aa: CASSHGGGRNEQFF

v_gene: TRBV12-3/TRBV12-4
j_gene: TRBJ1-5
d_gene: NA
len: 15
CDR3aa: CASSEEMPVGQPQHF

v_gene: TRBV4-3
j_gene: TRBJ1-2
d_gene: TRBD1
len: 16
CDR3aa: CASSPGGTGTHYGYTF

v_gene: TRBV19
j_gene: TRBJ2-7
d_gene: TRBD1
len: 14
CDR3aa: CASKVGQGVNEQYF

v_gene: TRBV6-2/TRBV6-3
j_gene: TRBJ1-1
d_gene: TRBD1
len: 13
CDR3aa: CASSYLGQNEAFF

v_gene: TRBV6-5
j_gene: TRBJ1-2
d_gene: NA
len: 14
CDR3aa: CASSYPGNLLGYTF

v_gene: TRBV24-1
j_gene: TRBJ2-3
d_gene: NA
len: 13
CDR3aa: CATSDGDVDTQYF

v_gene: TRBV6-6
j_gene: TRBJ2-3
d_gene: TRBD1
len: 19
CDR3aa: CASSHSKDRGPHRTDTQYF

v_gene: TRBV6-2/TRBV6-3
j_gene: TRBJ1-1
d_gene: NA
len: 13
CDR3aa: CASSYAANTEAFF

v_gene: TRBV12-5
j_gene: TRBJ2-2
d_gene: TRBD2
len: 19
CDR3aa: CASGFRTSGGAYYGGELFF

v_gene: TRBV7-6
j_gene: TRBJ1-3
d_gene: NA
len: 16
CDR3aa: CASSLGIGAIGNTIYF

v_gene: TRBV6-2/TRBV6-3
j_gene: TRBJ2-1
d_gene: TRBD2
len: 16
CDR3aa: CASSYSMLAGRNEQFF

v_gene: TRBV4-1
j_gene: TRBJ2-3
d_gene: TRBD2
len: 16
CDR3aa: CASSQDRASGTDTQYF

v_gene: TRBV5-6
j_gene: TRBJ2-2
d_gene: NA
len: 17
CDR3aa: CASSLVSLATNTGELFF

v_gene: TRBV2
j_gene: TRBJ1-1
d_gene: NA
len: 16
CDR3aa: CASSEIQGIGNTEAFF

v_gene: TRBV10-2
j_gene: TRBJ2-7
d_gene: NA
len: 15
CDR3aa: CAGSDPEEGAYEQYF

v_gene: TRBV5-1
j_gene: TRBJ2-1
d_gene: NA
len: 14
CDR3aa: CASSPYNSYNEQFF

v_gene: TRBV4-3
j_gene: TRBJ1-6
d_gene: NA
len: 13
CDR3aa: CASSQDGTSPLHF

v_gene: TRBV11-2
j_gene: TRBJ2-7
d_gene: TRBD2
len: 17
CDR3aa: CASSTFKGTSGAYEQYF

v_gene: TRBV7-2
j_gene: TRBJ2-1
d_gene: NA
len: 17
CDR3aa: CASSPRGGGLSYNEQFF

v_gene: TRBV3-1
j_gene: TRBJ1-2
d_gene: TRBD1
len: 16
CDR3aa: CASSQGGDRDFYGYTF

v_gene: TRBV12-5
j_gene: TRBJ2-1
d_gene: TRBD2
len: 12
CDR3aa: CASGPGLASLFF

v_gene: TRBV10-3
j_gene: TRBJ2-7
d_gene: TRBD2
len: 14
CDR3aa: CAIGGTSGVYEQYF

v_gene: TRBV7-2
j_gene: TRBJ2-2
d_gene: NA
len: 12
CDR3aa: CASSFRYGELFF

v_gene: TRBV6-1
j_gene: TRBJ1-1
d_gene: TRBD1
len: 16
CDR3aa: CASHGDRVVRDTEAFF

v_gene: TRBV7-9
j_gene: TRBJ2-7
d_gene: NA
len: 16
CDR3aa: CASSSGEGRMPYEQYF

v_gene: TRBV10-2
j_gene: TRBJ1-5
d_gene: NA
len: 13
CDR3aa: CASRGFGNQPQHF

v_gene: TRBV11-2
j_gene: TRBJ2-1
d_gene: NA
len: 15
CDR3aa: CASSLEGVFYNEQFF

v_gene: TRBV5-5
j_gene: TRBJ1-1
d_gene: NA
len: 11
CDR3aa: CASPGNGEAFF

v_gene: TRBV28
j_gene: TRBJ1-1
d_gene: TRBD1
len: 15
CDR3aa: CASSGRQGVYTEAFF

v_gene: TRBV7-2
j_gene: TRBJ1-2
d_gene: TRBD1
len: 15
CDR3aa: CASSLLPDRVYGYTF

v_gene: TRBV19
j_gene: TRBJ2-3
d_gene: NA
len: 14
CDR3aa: CASSPRRSTDTQYF

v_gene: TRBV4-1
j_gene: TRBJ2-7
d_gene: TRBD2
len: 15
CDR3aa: CASTSGSGGMNEQYF

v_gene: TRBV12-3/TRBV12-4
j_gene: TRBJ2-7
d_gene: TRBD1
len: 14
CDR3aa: CASSTGTGFYEQYF

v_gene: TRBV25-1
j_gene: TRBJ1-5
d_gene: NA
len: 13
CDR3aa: CASSVPGGQPQHF

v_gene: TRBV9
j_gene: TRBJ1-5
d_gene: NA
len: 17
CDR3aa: CASSPSAGQGLGQPQHF

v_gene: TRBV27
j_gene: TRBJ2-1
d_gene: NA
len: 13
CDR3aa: CASSFDRFNEQFF

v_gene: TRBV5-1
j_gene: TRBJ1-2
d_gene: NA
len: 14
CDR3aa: CASSLAGTSYGYTF

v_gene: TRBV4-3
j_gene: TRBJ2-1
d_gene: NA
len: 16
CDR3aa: CASSQDGGSSYNEQFF

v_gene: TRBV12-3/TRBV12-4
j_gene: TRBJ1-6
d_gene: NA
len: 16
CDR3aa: CASSWYPGADNSPLHF

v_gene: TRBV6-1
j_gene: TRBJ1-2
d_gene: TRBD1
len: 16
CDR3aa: CASSDSWDSLLYGYTF

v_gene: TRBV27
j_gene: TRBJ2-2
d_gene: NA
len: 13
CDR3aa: CASSLFIGTELFF

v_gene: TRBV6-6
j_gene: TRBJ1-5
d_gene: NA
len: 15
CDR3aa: CASSGDLYSNQPQHF

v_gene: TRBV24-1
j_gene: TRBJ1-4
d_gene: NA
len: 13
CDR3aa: CATSDPSGEKLFF

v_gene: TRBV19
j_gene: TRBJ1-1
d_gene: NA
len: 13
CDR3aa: CASKSSEGTEAFF